This paragraph covers one T cell receptor (beta chain) sequence. This sample was included in a study of T cell responses to AZD1222 COVID-19 vaccine. The CDR3 runs to 16 residues. Germline values: CDR1 LGHNA, CDR2 YNFKEQ. The V end was cut by 1 base, the J end by 3 bases, with 13 bases between. Clones were sequenced by immunoSEQ multiplex PCR, and TCRdb holds only the in-frame ones, with some missing. The sample shows around 130,000 clones, roughly nine tenths of them seen only once. The source of this sequence is an adult who received the AZD1222 COVID-19 vaccine. The V gene is TRBV4-2, the J gene TRBJ1-3, with a possible D match to TRBD1 (6 bases). Sequenced material: peripheral blood, taken 28 days after the second AZD1222 dose. The CDR3 spells CASSQVGGQGGNTIYF. The DNA for the CDR3 is TGTGCCAGCAGCCAAGTGGGGGGGCAGGGTGGAAACACCATATATTTT.